A selection of T cell receptor beta chains follows, all from one sample in a study of Ad26.COV2.S vaccination and SARS-CoV-2 variants. TCRdb's copy holds only in-frame clones and misses some; the assay was immunoSEQ multiplex PCR. Here the sample spans about 440,000 clones, 90% being singletons. Sample: peripheral blood, taken in a trial of Ad26.COV2.S vaccine versus placebo. Source of these receptors: a person aged 18 to 59 who received the Ad26.COV2.S COVID-19 vaccine or a placebo. Each CDR3 is given with its conserved first and last residue. Size is stated for part of the rows, as once, few or many counts, or as a class when the clone is expanded.

TRBV3-1/TRBV3-2	TRBJ1-5	12	-	CASSFKDQPQHF
TRBV11-2	TRBJ2-1	14	-	CASSLLLGTNEQFF
TRBV28	TRBJ1-1	10	-	CASSLGEAFF
TRBV9	TRBJ2-2	15	-	CASSVTTGRNGELFF
TRBV10-3	TRBJ2-4	15	-	CAISESRGGKNIQYF
TRBV19	TRBJ1-5	13	-	CASSRDRDQPQHF
TRBV11-3	TRBJ2-1	15	-	CASSTRAGAYNEQFF
TRBV4-1	TRBJ2-3	17	few	CASSTPRTPSLTDTQYF
TRBV28	TRBJ2-5	16	-	CASSLSLGARGETQYF
TRBV11-2	TRBJ2-7	15	-	CASSLEAGVPYEQYF